This T cell receptor beta chain was captured by sequencing in a study of CD8 T cells in Susac syndrome. Germline CDR1 SGDLS, CDR2 YYNGEE. The CDR3 extends over 13 amino acids. V was shortened by 1 base and J by 5 bases, with 10 bases between the two germline ends. CD8+ and CD4+ T cells from blood underwent TCR beta sequencing, which was carried out in a high-throughput format. Random hexamers were used to reverse transcribe the RNA input (roughly 0.5 to 1 ug). It was immunoSEQ multiplex PCR that amplified TCR beta CDR3 across 54 Vbeta and 13 Jbeta. TCRdb itself ran the immunoSEQ multiplex PCR reads through MiXCR, one entry per CDR3 protein. The sample lists about 400,000 distinct CDR3 sequences, 85% to 90% occurring once.

J is TRBJ2-7 and V is TRBV9, with D tentatively TRBD2 (5 bases). The source of this sequence is a human donor with multiple sclerosis. Sequences were obtained from CD8+ T cells from PBMCs. The CDR3 reads CASSVLPEDEQYF. The CDR3 DNA reads as TGTGCCAGCAGCGTACTGCCGGAGGACGAGCAGTACTTC. Complete variable domain (other parts from reference TRBV9 and TRBJ2-7): DSGVTQTPKHLITATGQRVTLRCSPRSGDLSVYWYQQSLDQGLQFLIQYYNGEERAKGNILERFSAQQFPDLHSELNLSSLELGDSALYFCASSVLPEDEQYFGPGTRLTVT.